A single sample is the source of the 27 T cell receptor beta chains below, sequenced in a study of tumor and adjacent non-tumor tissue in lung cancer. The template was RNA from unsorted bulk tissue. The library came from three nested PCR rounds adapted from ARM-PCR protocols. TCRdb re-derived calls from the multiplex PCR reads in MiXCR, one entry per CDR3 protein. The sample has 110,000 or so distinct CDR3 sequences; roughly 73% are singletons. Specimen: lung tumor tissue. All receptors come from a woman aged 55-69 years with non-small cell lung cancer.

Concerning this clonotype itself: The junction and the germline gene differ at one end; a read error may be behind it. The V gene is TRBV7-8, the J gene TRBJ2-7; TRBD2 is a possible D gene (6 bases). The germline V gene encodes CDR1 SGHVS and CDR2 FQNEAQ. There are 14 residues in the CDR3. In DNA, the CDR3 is TGTACCAGCAGCACGCGGGGCTTCTCATACGAGCAGTACTTC. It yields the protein CTSSTRGFSYEQYF.

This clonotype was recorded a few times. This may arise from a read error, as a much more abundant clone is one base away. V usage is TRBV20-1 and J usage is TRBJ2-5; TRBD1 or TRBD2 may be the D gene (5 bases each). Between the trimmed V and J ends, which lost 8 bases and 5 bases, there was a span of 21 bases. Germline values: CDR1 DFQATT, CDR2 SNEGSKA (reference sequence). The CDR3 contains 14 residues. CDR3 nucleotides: TGCAGTACTACCATTGGGACCGGAGAGGAGACCCAGTACTTC. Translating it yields CSTTIGTGEETQYF.

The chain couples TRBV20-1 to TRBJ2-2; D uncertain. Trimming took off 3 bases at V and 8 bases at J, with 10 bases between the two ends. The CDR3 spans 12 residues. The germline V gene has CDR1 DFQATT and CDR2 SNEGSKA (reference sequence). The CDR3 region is CSASTFTGELFF. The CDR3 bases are TGCAGTGCTAGCACATTCACGGGGGAGCTGTTTTTT.

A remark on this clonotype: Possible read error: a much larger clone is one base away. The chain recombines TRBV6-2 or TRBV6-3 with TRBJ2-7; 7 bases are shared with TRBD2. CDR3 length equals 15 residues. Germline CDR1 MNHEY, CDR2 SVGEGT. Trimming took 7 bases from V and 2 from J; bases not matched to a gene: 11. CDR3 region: CASNKGGALPYEQYF. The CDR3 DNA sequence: TGTGCCAGCAACAAGGGAGGGGCCCTGCCCTACGAGCAGTACTTC.

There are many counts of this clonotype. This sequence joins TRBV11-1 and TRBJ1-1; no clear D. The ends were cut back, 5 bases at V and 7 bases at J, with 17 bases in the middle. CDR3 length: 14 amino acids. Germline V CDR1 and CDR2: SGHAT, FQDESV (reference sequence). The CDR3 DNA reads TGTGCCAGCAGCCGCTTTGACTTGTGGGATGAAGCTTTCTTT. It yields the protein CASSRFDLWDEAFF.

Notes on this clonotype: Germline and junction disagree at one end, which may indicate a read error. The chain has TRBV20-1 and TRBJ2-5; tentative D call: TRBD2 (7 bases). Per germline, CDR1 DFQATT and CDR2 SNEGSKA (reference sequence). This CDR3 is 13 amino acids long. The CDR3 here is CSGEGGRREIQYF. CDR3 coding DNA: TGCAGTGGGGAGGGGGGCCGTAGAGAGATCCAGTACTTC.

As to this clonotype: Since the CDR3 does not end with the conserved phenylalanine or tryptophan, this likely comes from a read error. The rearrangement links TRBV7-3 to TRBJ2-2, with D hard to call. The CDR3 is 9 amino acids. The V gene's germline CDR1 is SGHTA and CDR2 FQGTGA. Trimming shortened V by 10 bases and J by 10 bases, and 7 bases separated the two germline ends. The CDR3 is CAIGVELFL. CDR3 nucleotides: TGTGCCATTGGTGTGGAGCTGTTTCTT.

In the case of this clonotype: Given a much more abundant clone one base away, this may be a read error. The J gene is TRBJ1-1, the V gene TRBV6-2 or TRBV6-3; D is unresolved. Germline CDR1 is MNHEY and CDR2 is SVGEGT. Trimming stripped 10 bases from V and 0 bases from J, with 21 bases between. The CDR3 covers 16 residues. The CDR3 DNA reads TGTGCCATCAGCCCCTGGATCGGGGTTATGAACACTGAAGCTTTCTTT. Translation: CAISPWIGVMNTEAFF.

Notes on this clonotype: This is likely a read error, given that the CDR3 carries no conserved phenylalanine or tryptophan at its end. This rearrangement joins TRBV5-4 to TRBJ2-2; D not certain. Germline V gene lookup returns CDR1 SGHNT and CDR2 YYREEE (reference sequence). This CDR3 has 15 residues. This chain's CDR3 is CASCLAEQNTGELFY. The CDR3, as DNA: TGTGCCAGCTGCTTAGCCGAACAGAACACCGGGGAGCTGTTTTAT.

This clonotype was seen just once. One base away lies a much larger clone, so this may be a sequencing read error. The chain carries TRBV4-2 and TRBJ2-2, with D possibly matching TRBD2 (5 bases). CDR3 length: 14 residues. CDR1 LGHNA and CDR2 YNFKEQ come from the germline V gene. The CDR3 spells CASSQEAGSGELLF. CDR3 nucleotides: TGTGCCAGCAGCCAAGAAGCTGGGTCCGGGGAGCTGTTATTT.

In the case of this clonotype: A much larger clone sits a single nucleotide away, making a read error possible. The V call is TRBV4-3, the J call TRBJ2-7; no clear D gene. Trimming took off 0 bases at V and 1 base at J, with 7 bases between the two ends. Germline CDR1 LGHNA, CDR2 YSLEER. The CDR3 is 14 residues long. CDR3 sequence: CASSQDWWSYEQYF. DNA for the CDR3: TGCGCCAGCAGCCAAGATTGGTGGTCCTACGAGCAGTACTTC.

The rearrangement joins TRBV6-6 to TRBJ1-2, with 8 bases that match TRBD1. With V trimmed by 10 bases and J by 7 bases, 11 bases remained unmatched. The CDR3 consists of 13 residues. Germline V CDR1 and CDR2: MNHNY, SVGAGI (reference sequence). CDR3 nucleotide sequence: TGTGCCAACACCGGACAGGGTGAATGTGGCTACACCTTC. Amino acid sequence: CANTGQGECGYTF.

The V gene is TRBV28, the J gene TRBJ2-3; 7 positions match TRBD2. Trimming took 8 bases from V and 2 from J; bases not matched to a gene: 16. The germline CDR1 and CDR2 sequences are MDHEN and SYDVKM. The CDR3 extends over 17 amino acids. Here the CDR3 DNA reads TGTGCCAGCTCCGGGGTCTATCGGGGGGATACCACAGATACGCAGTATTTT. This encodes CASSGVYRGDTTDTQYF.

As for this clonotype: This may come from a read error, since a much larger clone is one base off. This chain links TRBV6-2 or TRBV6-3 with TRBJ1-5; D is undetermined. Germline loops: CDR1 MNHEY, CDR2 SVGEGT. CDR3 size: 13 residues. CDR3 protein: CASHMRVNQPKHF. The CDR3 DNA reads TGTGCCAGCCATATGCGGGTTAATCAGCCCAAGCATTTT.

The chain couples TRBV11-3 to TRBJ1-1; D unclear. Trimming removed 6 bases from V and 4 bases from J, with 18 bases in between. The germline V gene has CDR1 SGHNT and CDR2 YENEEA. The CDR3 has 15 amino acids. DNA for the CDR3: TGTGCCAGCAGTTTAAATTCGGGGAGAAGCACTGAAGCTTTCTTT. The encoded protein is CASSLNSGRSTEAFF.

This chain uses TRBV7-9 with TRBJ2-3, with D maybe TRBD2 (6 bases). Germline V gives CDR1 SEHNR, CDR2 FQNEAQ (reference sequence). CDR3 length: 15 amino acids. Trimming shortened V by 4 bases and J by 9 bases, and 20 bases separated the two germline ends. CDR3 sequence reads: CASSSFSGYTGTQYF. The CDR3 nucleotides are TGTGCCAGCAGCTCTTTTAGCGGCTACACAGGAACGCAGTATTTT.

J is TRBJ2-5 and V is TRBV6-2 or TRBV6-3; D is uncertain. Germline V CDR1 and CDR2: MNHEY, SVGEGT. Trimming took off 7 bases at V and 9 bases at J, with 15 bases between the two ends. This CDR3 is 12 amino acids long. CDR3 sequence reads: CASNSREMSQYF. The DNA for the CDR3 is TGTGCCAGCAACTCCCGAGAAATGTCCCAGTACTTC.

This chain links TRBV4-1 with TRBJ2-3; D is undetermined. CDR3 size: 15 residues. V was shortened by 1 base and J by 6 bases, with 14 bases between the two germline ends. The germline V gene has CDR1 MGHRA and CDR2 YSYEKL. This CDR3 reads CASSQAEKWSDTQYF. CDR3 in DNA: TGCGCCAGCAGCCAAGCTGAGAAGTGGTCCGATACGCAGTATTTT.

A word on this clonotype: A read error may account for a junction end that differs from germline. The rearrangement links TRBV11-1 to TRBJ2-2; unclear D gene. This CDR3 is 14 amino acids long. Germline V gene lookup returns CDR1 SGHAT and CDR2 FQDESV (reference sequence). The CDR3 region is CVSSLEHGTGELFF. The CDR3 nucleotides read TGTGTCAGCAGCTTGGAACATGGTACCGGGGAGCTGTTTTTT.

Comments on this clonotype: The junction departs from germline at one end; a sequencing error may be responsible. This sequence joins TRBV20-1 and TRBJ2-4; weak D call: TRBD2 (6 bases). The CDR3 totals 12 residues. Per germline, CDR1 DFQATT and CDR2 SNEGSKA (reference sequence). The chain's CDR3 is CNAPSPSEDHYF. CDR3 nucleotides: TGTAATGCTCCGAGCCCTAGCGAGGACCATTACTTC.

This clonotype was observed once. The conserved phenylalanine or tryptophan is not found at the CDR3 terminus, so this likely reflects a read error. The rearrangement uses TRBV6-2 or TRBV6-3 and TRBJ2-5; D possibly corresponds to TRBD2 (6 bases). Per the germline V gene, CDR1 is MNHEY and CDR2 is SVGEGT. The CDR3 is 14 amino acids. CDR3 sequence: CASSRTTRQATQYL. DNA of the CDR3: TGTGCCAGCAGTCGGACTACCCGACAAGCGACCCAGTACCTC.

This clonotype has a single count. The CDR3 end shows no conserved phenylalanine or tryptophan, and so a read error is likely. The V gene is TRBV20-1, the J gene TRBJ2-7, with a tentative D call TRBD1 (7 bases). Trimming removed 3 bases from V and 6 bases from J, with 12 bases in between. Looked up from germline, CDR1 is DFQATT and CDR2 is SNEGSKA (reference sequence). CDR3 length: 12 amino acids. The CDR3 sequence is CSARYQGGEQYL. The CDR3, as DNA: TGCAGTGCTAGGTACCAGGGGGGCGAGCAGTACCTC.

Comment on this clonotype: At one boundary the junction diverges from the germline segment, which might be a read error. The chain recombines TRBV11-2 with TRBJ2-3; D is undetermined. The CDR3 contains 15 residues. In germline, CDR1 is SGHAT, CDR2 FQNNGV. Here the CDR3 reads CASSAAWTATDAQYF. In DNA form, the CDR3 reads TGTGCCAGCAGCGCCGCCTGGACGGCCACAGATGCGCAGTATTTT.

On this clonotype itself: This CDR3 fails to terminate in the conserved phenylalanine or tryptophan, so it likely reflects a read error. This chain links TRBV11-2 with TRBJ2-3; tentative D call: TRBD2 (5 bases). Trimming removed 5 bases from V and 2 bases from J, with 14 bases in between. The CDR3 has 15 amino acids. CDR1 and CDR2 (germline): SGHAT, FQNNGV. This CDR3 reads CASSLEVSVTDTQYC. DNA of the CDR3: TGTGCCAGCAGCCTGGAGGTTAGTGTCACAGATACGCAGTATTGT.

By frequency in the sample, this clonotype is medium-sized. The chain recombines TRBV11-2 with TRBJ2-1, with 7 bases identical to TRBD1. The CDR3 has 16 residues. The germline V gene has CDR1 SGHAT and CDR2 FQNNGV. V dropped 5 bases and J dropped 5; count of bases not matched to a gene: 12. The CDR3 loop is CASSPITGELNNEQFF. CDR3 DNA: TGTGCCAGCAGCCCGATTACAGGGGAGCTAAACAATGAGCAGTTCTTC.

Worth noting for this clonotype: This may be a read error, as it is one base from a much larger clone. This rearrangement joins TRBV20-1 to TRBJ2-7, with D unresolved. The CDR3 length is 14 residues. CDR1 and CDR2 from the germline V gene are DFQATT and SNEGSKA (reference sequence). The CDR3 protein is CNAKLKYGTYEQYF. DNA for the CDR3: TGCAATGCTAAGTTAAAGTACGGAACCTACGAGCAGTACTTC.

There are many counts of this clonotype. DNA for the CDR3: TGCAGCGTGACAACTAGCGGGGGATTCGGGGCCCAGTACTTC. Its translation is CSVTTSGGFGAQYF. The rearrangement joins TRBV29-1 to TRBJ2-5, with 11 bases lining up with TRBD2. The CDR3 is 14 residues long. Per the germline V gene, CDR1 is SQVTM and CDR2 is ANQGSEA. The V gene end was trimmed by 6 bases and the J gene end by 9 bases; junction bases not matched to a gene: 12.